A selection of T cell receptor beta chains follows, all from one sample in a study of early T cells in non-severe SARS-CoV-2 infection. TCRdb fed the 5' RACE reads into MiXCR, producing one record per CDR3 protein. The table records 60,000 or so distinct CDR3 sequences, about a tenth of them present only once. Source material: whole blood. All receptors derive from an adult who was a healthcare worker with PCR-confirmed SARS-CoV-2 infection or an uninfected control (not recorded which). Both conserved end residues are part of each CDR3. Size is omitted from some rows. Given values are once, few, many or a class for expanded clones.

TRBJ2-6	.	TRBV18	CASSRVSGANVLTF
TRBJ2-6	many	TRBV9	CASSVGQTSGANVLTF
TRBJ2-5	many	TRBV11-2	CASNKQGQPQETQYF
TRBJ1-2	.	TRBV12-3/TRBV12-4	CASIIYGDYGYTF
TRBJ1-1	many	TRBV12-3/TRBV12-4	CASSFGGAAFF
TRBJ1-1	many	TRBV12-3/TRBV12-4	CASSFSPTEAFF
TRBJ1-1	few	TRBV3-1	CASSQGIGVGNTEAFF
TRBJ1-1	few	TRBV7-9	CASSFLDTEAFF
TRBJ2-1	many	TRBV6-5	CASAVRGAHYNEQFF
TRBJ1-1	.	TRBV30	CAWSPAGWNTEAFF
TRBJ1-4	many	TRBV20-1	CSAFFRGGNEKLFF
TRBJ2-5	many	TRBV5-1	CASSFNPTGNQETQYF
TRBJ2-2	.	TRBV4-1	CASSATGGPGELFF
TRBJ2-1	few	TRBV3-1	CASSQEPGLLAGSRSEQFF
TRBJ1-5	few	TRBV30	CAWAGGLNQPQHF
TRBJ2-2	.	TRBV3-1	CASSRLNTGELFF
TRBJ1-2	many	TRBV4-1	CASSQAPGGSYGYTF
TRBJ1-1	few	TRBV5-8	CASRGQGAFF
TRBJ2-1	many	TRBV2	CASTPLPGTVGNEQFF
TRBJ1-2	.	TRBV3-1	CASSQVRGNYGYTF
TRBJ2-3	.	TRBV5-4	CASRHRDSFTDTQYF
TRBJ2-4	.	TRBV6-5	CASSYYTRTAKNIQYF
TRBJ2-2	.	TRBV3-1	CASSFVRDATGELFF
TRBJ2-7	many	TRBV4-1	CASSQALLAGGSYEQYF
TRBJ2-7	few	TRBV20-1	CSATDRVLPYEQYF
TRBJ1-2	few	TRBV30	CAWSLGGDYGYTF
TRBJ2-6	.	TRBV11-3	CASSFSGGGDLFGGANVLTF
TRBJ2-3	many	TRBV6-2/TRBV6-3	CASVDRITDTQYF
TRBJ2-2	.	TRBV7-9	CASSLARPELFF
TRBJ2-1	.	TRBV12-3/TRBV12-4	CASSPLAGGRGEQFF
TRBJ1-2	.	TRBV6-5	CASSARQGAVGGYTF
TRBJ2-3	few	TRBV7-9	CASSLGRTGTRTDTQYF
TRBJ2-1	few	TRBV11-2	CASSQERRDWEQFF
TRBJ2-1	many	TRBV3-1	CASSLDPAHLFF
TRBJ2-2	.	TRBV3-1	CASSLLPPGEAGELFF
TRBJ1-2	many	TRBV10-3	CAITNPGQGDYGYTF